This is a list of T cell receptor beta chains from one sample in a study of lymphopenia after photon versus proton radiotherapy. The table came from immunoSEQ multiplex PCR; TCRdb's copy has only in-frame clones and leaves some out. The sample includes 37,000 or so clones, 85% of them seen just once. The material was peripheral blood, obtained from a patient treated with photon-based radiotherapy. These receptors came from a man in his fifties with gastric cancer. Both conserved end residues are part of each CDR3. The order of the fields is CDR3 length, V gene, clone size, D gene, J gene, CDR3 protein, CDR3 DNA. D genes are given only for firm matches. Only part of the rows carry a size: once, few, many, or a class if the clone is expanded.

length: 13; V: TRBV14; size: NA; D: NA; J: TRBJ2-3; CDR3: CASGPVGTDTQYF; DNA: TGTGCCAGCGGACCTGTTGGGACAGATACGCAGTATTTT
length: 14; V: TRBV7-8; size: NA; D: TRBD1; J: TRBJ1-4; CDR3: CASRRTGLNEKLFF; DNA: TGTGCCAGCAGGCGGACAGGGCTTAATGAAAAACTGTTTTTT
length: 12; V: TRBV19; size: NA; D: NA; J: TRBJ2-3; CDR3: CASRFGTDTQYF; DNA: TGTGCCAGTAGATTCGGCACAGATACGCAGTATTTT
length: 14; V: TRBV15; size: NA; D: NA; J: TRBJ1-1; CDR3: CATSGLRMNTEAFF; DNA: TGTGCCACCAGCGGCTTACGGATGAACACTGAAGCTTTCTTT
length: 14; V: TRBV7-8; size: NA; D: NA; J: TRBJ2-3; CDR3: CASSQGYIADTQYF; DNA: TGTGCCAGCAGCCAGGGTTATATCGCAGATACGCAGTATTTT
length: 16; V: TRBV19; size: NA; D: NA; J: TRBJ1-1; CDR3: CASRGPQGSMNTEAFF; DNA: TGTGCCAGTAGGGGCCCCCAGGGTTCTATGAACACTGAAGCTTTCTTT
length: 12; V: TRBV7-9; size: NA; D: NA; J: TRBJ2-1; CDR3: CASSHSDNEQFF; DNA: TGTGCCAGCAGCCACTCGGACAATGAGCAGTTCTTC
length: 11; V: TRBV7-9; size: few; D: NA; J: TRBJ2-7; CDR3: CASSFGREQYF; DNA: TGTGCCAGCAGCTTCGGAAGGGAGCAGTACTTC
length: 14; V: TRBV6-6; size: once; D: NA; J: TRBJ1-5; CDR3: CASSYAAGFQPQHF; DNA: TGTGCCAGCAGTTACGCCGCAGGATTTCAGCCCCAGCATTTT
length: 15; V: TRBV9; size: few; D: NA; J: TRBJ1-1; CDR3: CASSVQGTMNTEAFF; DNA: TGTGCCAGCAGCGTACAGGGGACCATGAACACTGAAGCTTTCTTT
length: 13; V: TRBV2; size: NA; D: NA; J: TRBJ1-2; CDR3: CASSVGNNYGYTF; DNA: TGTGCCAGCAGTGTGGGTAACAACTATGGCTACACCTTC
length: 13; V: TRBV10-3; size: NA; D: NA; J: TRBJ1-1; CDR3: CAISPDRGVEAFF; DNA: TGTGCCATCAGCCCTGACCGAGGCGTTGAAGCTTTCTTT
length: 21; V: TRBV4-1; size: NA; D: TRBD2; J: TRBJ2-4; CDR3: CASSQDPPGLEGSLAKNIQYF; DNA: TGCGCCAGCAGCCAAGATCCTCCTGGACTAGAAGGTTCACTAGCCAAAAACATTCAGTACTTC
length: 13; V: TRBV10-2; size: NA; D: TRBD2; J: TRBJ2-2; CDR3: CASRLAGAGELFF; DNA: TGCGCCAGCAGATTAGCGGGAGCTGGGGAGCTGTTTTTT
length: 15; V: TRBV6-5; size: NA; D: NA; J: TRBJ2-7; CDR3: CASSYSTQAQYEQYF; DNA: TGTGCCAGCAGTTACTCAACTCAAGCGCAGTACGAGCAGTACTTC
length: 14; V: TRBV5-4; size: once; D: NA; J: TRBJ2-3; CDR3: CANLGGTDTDTQYF; DNA: TGTGCCAATTTAGGCGGGACTGACACAGATACGCAGTATTTT
length: 15; V: TRBV5-5; size: few; D: TRBD1; J: TRBJ1-4; CDR3: CASSYGQGADEKLFF; DNA: TGTGCCAGCAGCTACGGACAGGGGGCCGATGAAAAACTGTTTTTT
length: 16; V: TRBV7-8; size: NA; D: NA; J: TRBJ1-5; CDR3: CASSLAERGRNQPQHF; DNA: TGTGCCAGCAGCTTAGCGGAACGGGGTCGCAATCAGCCCCAGCATTTT
length: 13; V: TRBV4-2; size: NA; D: NA; J: TRBJ2-5; CDR3: CASSQNREETQYF; DNA: TGTGCCAGCAGCCAGAACAGGGAAGAGACCCAGTACTTC
length: 11; V: TRBV6-1; size: NA; D: NA; J: TRBJ2-4; CDR3: CASSNGIIQYF; DNA: TGTGCCAGCAGTAACGGCATCATTCAGTACTTC
length: 15; V: TRBV7-9; size: NA; D: NA; J: TRBJ1-5; CDR3: CASSLDDRQYQPQHF; DNA: TGTGCCAGCAGCTTAGACGACAGGCAATATCAGCCCCAGCATTTT
length: 15; V: TRBV18; size: NA; D: NA; J: TRBJ2-3; CDR3: CASSPSGVMTDTQYF; DNA: TGTGCCAGCTCACCCTCTGGGGTAATGACAGATACGCAGTATTTT
length: 15; V: TRBV5-6; size: NA; D: TRBD1; J: TRBJ2-4; CDR3: CASSLSGTGVNIQYF; DNA: TGTGCCAGCAGCCTTAGTGGGACAGGGGTTAACATTCAGTACTTC
length: 14; V: TRBV6-4; size: once; D: NA; J: TRBJ2-7; CDR3: CASSEVPGSYEQYF; DNA: TGTGCCAGCAGTGAAGTCCCTGGATCCTACGAGCAGTACTTC
length: 15; V: TRBV6-4; size: NA; D: NA; J: TRBJ2-2; CDR3: CASSVNSGLTGELFF; DNA: TGTGCCAGCAGTGTTAATAGCGGCTTGACCGGGGAGCTGTTTTTT
length: 14; V: TRBV4-1; size: NA; D: TRBD1; J: TRBJ2-2; CDR3: CASSFDRDTGELFF; DNA: TGCGCCAGCAGCTTTGACAGGGACACCGGGGAGCTGTTTTTT
length: 15; V: TRBV4-1; size: once; D: NA; J: TRBJ2-3; CDR3: CASREWGLGTDTQYF; DNA: TGCGCCAGCAGGGAGTGGGGACTGGGCACAGATACGCAGTATTTT
length: 14; V: TRBV11-2; size: NA; D: TRBD1; J: TRBJ2-7; CDR3: CASSGGTGSYEQYF; DNA: TGTGCCAGCAGCGGGGGGACAGGGAGTTACGAGCAGTACTTC
length: 19; V: TRBV11-1; size: NA; D: TRBD1; J: TRBJ1-1; CDR3: CASSHPRLGQGRRNTEAFF; DNA: TGTGCCAGCAGCCACCCCCGGTTGGGACAGGGTCGAAGGAACACTGAAGCTTTCTTT
length: 15; V: TRBV6-4; size: once; D: TRBD2; J: TRBJ2-1; CDR3: CASSREVGSYNEQFF; DNA: TGTGCCAGCAGCCGGGAGGTCGGCTCCTACAATGAGCAGTTCTTC
length: 14; V: TRBV5-4; size: NA; D: NA; J: TRBJ2-7; CDR3: CASSLAMDPDEQYF; DNA: TGTGCCAGCAGCTTGGCCATGGACCCGGACGAGCAGTACTTC
length: 15; V: TRBV19; size: NA; D: TRBD1; J: TRBJ1-4; CDR3: CASRTGQFDNEKLFF; DNA: TGTGCCAGTAGAACGGGACAGTTTGATAATGAAAAACTGTTTTTT
length: 13; V: TRBV10-2; size: NA; D: NA; J: TRBJ1-5; CDR3: CASGQNSNQPQHF; DNA: TGCGCCAGCGGACAAAATAGCAATCAGCCCCAGCATTTT
length: 18; V: TRBV9; size: NA; D: TRBD2; J: TRBJ2-2; CDR3: CASSANLAGVTNTGELFF; DNA: TGTGCCAGCAGCGCAAATCTAGCGGGGGTAACGAACACCGGGGAGCTGTTTTTT
length: 13; V: TRBV27; size: NA; D: NA; J: TRBJ1-5; CDR3: CASTEREGQPQHF; DNA: TGTGCCAGCACCGAAAGGGAAGGACAGCCCCAGCATTTT
length: 14; V: TRBV7-9; size: few; D: NA; J: TRBJ1-5; CDR3: CASSRMGQNQPQHF; DNA: TGTGCCAGCAGCCGGATGGGGCAGAATCAGCCCCAGCATTTT
length: 14; V: TRBV28; size: NA; D: NA; J: TRBJ1-2; CDR3: CASSSVAGKSGYTF; DNA: TGTGCCAGCAGTTCGGTGGCAGGGAAGTCTGGCTACACCTTC
length: 14; V: TRBV10-3; size: NA; D: TRBD1; J: TRBJ2-5; CDR3: CAITPTGSQETQYF; DNA: TGTGCCATCACCCCGACAGGGTCCCAAGAGACCCAGTACTTC
length: 15; V: TRBV6-4; size: NA; D: TRBD1; J: TRBJ1-2; CDR3: CASRPRQGANYGYTF; DNA: TGTGCCAGCAGACCGAGACAGGGGGCCAACTATGGCTACACCTTC
length: 14; V: TRBV5-4; size: NA; D: NA; J: TRBJ1-3; CDR3: CASSLDSSGNTIYF; DNA: TGTGCCAGCAGTTTGGACAGCTCTGGAAACACCATATATTTT
length: 15; V: TRBV7-8; size: NA; D: NA; J: TRBJ1-1; CDR3: CASSLGGGVGTEAFF; DNA: TGTGCCAGCAGCTTAGGCGGCGGGGTGGGCACTGAAGCTTTCTTT
length: 14; V: TRBV21-1; size: NA; D: NA; J: TRBJ2-7; CDR3: CASSNNTRSYEQYF; DNA: TGTGCCAGCAGCAATAACACACGATCCTACGAGCAGTACTTC
length: 14; V: TRBV5-1; size: NA; D: NA; J: TRBJ1-2; CDR3: CASSLEPLDHGYTF; DNA: TGCGCCAGCAGCTTGGAACCTTTGGATCATGGCTACACCTTC
length: 17; V: TRBV5-1; size: NA; D: TRBD1; J: TRBJ2-3; CDR3: CASSLGHRDRRTDTQYF; DNA: TGCGCCAGCAGCTTGGGGCACCGGGACAGACGCACAGATACGCAGTATTTT
length: 15; V: TRBV6-5; size: NA; D: TRBD1; J: TRBJ1-3; CDR3: CASSRQGNPGNTIYF; DNA: TGTGCCAGCAGTCGACAGGGAAACCCTGGAAACACCATATATTTT
length: 15; V: TRBV7-3; size: NA; D: NA; J: TRBJ2-1; CDR3: CASSLMAASGNEQFF; DNA: TGTGCCAGCAGCTTAATGGCGGCCTCTGGGAATGAGCAGTTCTTC
length: 12; V: TRBV11-1; size: NA; D: NA; J: TRBJ1-5; CDR3: CASSYVGGTQHF; DNA: TGTGCCAGCAGCTACGTGGGGGGGACCCAGCATTTT
length: 15; V: TRBV28; size: NA; D: NA; J: TRBJ1-1; CDR3: CASSSPRRGGAEAFF; DNA: TGTGCCAGCAGTTCCCCGCGTCGAGGAGGGGCTGAAGCTTTCTTT